Below are 31 T cell receptor beta chains sequenced from a single sample in a study of CD8 T cells in ankylosing spondylitis (dated by TCRdb to the late 2010s). Library creation used 5' RACE. The sample was run on an Illumina HiSeq 2500. TCRdb ran its own pipeline on the public reads, namely fastp trimming at Q25 and MiXCR clone calling, and kept in-frame beta chains. Each record represents a unique CDR3 protein, reported with the most common genes and DNA among its rows. For this sample the table gives approximately 350,000 distinct CDR3 sequences, of which roughly 14% were detected only once. Approximately 1% of the sample is in the top ten clones. Material for sequencing was blood, either unsorted or a sorted T cell fraction (not recorded which). All receptors derive from a male donor with ankylosing spondylitis or in good health (not recorded which).

This clonotype was counted between two and nine times. This chain connects TRBV4-2 to TRBJ2-1; TRBD2 might be the D (6 bases). Trimming removed 1 base from V and 0 bases from J, with 13 bases in between. Germline V gene data show CDR1 as LGHNA and CDR2 as YNFKEQ. This CDR3 has 17 residues. In DNA, the CDR3 is TGTGCCAGCAGCCAAGGGACGGGAGCCCACTCCTACAATGAGCAGTTCTTC. It specifies CASSQGTGAHSYNEQFF.

This chain uses TRBV25-1 with TRBJ2-1; 9 nucleotides match TRBD1. The germline V gene has CDR1 MGHDK and CDR2 SYGVNS. This CDR3 is 17 amino acids long. V gave up 6 bases and J gave up 4 bases; unmatched junction bases: 13. The CDR3 bases are TGTGCCAGCAGCGCAACCCTTTGGACAGGGGTATACAATGAGCAGTTCTTC. It encodes CASSATLWTGVYNEQFF. The full variable domain, completed using reference TRBV25-1 and TRBJ2-1, is EADIYQTPRYLVIGTGKKITLECSQTMGHDKMYWYQQDPGMELHLIHYSYGVNSTEKGDLSSESTVSRIRTEHFPLTLESARPSHTSQYLCASSATLWTGVYNEQFFGPGTRLTVL.

The chain combines TRBV12-3 or TRBV12-4 with TRBJ2-5; TRBD1 is a possible D gene (5 bases). The CDR3 totals 17 residues. Trimming removed 3 bases at V and 1 base at J, with 18 bases between. CDR3 sequence (DNA): TGTGCCAGCAGTTTCTCCCCCTCGACAGCGATCCAAGAGACCCAGTACTTC. Translating it yields CASSFSPSTAIQETQYF.

This clonotype was observed many times. This chain links TRBV3-1 with TRBJ1-1; D unclear. CDR3 length: 12 amino acids. Germline V lookup: CDR1 LGHDT, CDR2 YNNKEL (reference sequence). Trimming shortened V by 4 bases and J by 2 bases, and 5 bases separated the two germline ends. The CDR3 nucleotides read TGTGCCAGCAGCCGACTAAACACTGAAGCTTTCTTT. Translated, it gives CASSRLNTEAFF. The full variable domain, with the rest looked up from reference TRBV3-1 and TRBJ1-1, is DTAVSQTPKYLVTQMGNDKSIKCEQNLGHDTMYWYKQDSKKFLKIMFSYNNKELIINETVPNRFSPKSPDKAHLNLHINSLELGDSAVYFCASSRLNTEAFFGQGTRLTVV.

The genes are TRBV10-2 and TRBJ1-6, with D perhaps TRBD1 (5 bases). This CDR3 is 14 amino acids long. CDR1 WSHSY and CDR2 SAAADI come from the germline V gene. V was pared by 3 bases and J by 10 bases, with 13 bases between. CDR3 sequence: CASSESGTVSPLHF. Here the CDR3 DNA reads TGCGCCAGCAGTGAATCAGGGACGGTGTCACCCCTCCACTTT.

The gene calls are TRBV5-6 and TRBJ1-2; D not resolved. Trimming shortened V by 2 bases and J by 0 bases, and 8 bases separated the two germline ends. The CDR3 consists of 14 residues. The germline gives CDR1 SGHDT, CDR2 YYEEEE. The CDR3 reads CASSFDGANYGYTF. Written as DNA, the CDR3 is TGTGCCAGCAGCTTCGATGGGGCTAACTATGGCTACACCTTC.

The V and J genes are TRBV29-1 and TRBJ2-2; a possible D gene is TRBD1 (6 bases). Trimming removed 6 bases from V and 4 bases from J, with 18 bases in between. CDR3 length: 15 amino acids. CDR1 is SQVTM, CDR2 ANQGSEA, per germline. The CDR3 region is CSVEDSDLSTGELFF. The CDR3 DNA sequence: TGCAGCGTCGAGGACAGCGACCTATCCACCGGGGAGCTGTTTTTT.

The chain uses TRBV29-1 and TRBJ2-5, with D possibly matching TRBD2 (5 bases). Germline loops: CDR1 SQVTM, CDR2 ANQGSEA. Trimming stripped 4 bases from V and 5 bases from J, with 14 bases between. There are 13 residues in the CDR3. The CDR3 protein is CSVVAPGGETQYF. The CDR3 DNA reads as TGCAGCGTTGTGGCCCCCGGAGGTGAGACCCAGTACTTC. Full variable domain (remainder filled in from reference TRBV29-1 and TRBJ2-5): SAVISQKPSRDICQRGTSLTIQCQVDSQVTMMFWYRQQPGQSLTLIATANQGSEATYESGFVIDKFPISRPNLTFSTLTVSNMSPEDSSIYLCSVVAPGGETQYFGPGTRLLVL.

This clonotype came up a few times. J is TRBJ2-1 and V is TRBV18; D may be TRBD2 (5 bases). V lost 0 bases and J 3 bases, leaving 12 bases between the germline ends. The CDR3 spans 16 residues. From germline, CDR1 is KGHSH and CDR2 LQKENI. The CDR3 spells CASSPPPGILYNEQFF. CDR3 DNA sequence: TGTGCCAGCTCACCACCGCCCGGGATACTCTACAATGAGCAGTTCTTC.

This clonotype has only a few counts. This chain uses TRBV6-4 with TRBJ2-1; no definite D call. The CDR3 sequence is 13 residues long. The germline V gene has CDR1 MRHNA and CDR2 SNTAGT. The V and J ends lost 0 bases and 2 bases respectively, with 2 bases between them. CDR3 residues: CASSDSAYNEQFF. In nucleotides, the CDR3 is TGTGCCAGCAGTGACTCGGCCTACAATGAGCAGTTCTTC.

This clonotype turned up a few times. The chain employs TRBV18 and TRBJ2-5, with D possibly being TRBD1 (7 bases). This CDR3 has 17 residues. V lost 6 bases and J lost 2, with 22 bases in between. Germline V gene sequence: CDR1 KGHSH, CDR2 LQKENI. The CDR3 region has the DNA TGTGCCAGCTCCTCTTTCATGACAGGGACTTCACAAGAGACCCAGTACTTC. Its translation: CASSSFMTGTSQETQYF. Full variable domain (outside the CDR3, taken from reference TRBV18 and TRBJ2-5): NAGVMQNPRHLVRRRGQEARLRCSPMKGHSHVYWYRQLPEEGLKFMVYLQKENIIDESGMPKERFSAEFPKEGPSILRIQQVVRGDSAAYFCASSSFMTGTSQETQYFGPGTRLLVL.

The chain joins TRBV10-3 to TRBJ2-7; TRBD1 aligns across 10 bases. This CDR3 comprises 12 residues. J gave up 6 bases and V 10 bases, and 6 bases lay outside the gene matches. Germline CDR1 ENHRY, CDR2 SYGVKD. This CDR3 reads CATTGQGSEQYF. The CDR3 nucleotides read TGTGCCACCACGGGACAGGGGTCCGAGCAGTACTTC.

The rearrangement links TRBV7-6 to TRBJ1-3; D ambiguous. Trimming took 1 base from V and 4 from J, leaving 11 bases between them. Germline V gene lookup returns CDR1 SGHVS and CDR2 FNYEAQ. CDR3 size: 15 residues. CDR3 residues: CASSLELSRGNTIYF. The CDR3 DNA reads TGTGCCAGCAGCTTAGAACTGTCTCGAGGAAACACCATATATTTT.

The chain is built from TRBV7-9 and TRBJ2-3; 8 positions match TRBD1. This CDR3 is built from 17 residues. The ends lost 5 bases at V and 7 bases at J; junction bases unmatched: 17. Germline lookup yields CDR1 SEHNR and CDR2 FQNEAQ (reference sequence). CDR3 amino acids: CASSPGGTGYYGHTQYF. The CDR3, as DNA: TGTGCCAGCAGCCCAGGCGGGACAGGCTACTATGGCCATACGCAGTATTTT.

This clonotype was observed at least ten times. The V and J genes are TRBV4-2 and TRBJ1-1; D may be TRBD1 (6 bases). This CDR3 region has 15 residues. V lost 4 bases and J 1 base, leaving 13 bases between the germline ends. CDR1 and CDR2 (germline): LGHNA, YNFKEQ. Here the CDR3 DNA reads TGTGCCAGCAGCCTAGTGGGGACACCGAACACTGAAGCTTTCTTT. It specifies CASSLVGTPNTEAFF.

The CDR3 here is CASSLRQASGANVLTF. CDR3 nucleotides: TGTGCCAGCAGTTTAAGACAGGCCTCTGGGGCCAACGTCCTGACTTTC. The genes are TRBV27 and TRBJ2-6; tentative D call: TRBD1 (6 bases). The V end was cut by 2 bases, the J end by 0 bases, with 8 bases between. Germline V gene sequence: CDR1 MNHEY, CDR2 SMNVEV (reference sequence). The CDR3 spans 16 residues.

The rearrangement joins TRBV5-1 to TRBJ2-1; tentative D call: TRBD1 (5 bases). Germline CDR1 and CDR2: SGHRS and YFSETQ. The CDR3 length is 16 residues. The V gene lost 1 base and the J gene lost 4 bases, with 15 bases spanning the gap. The DNA for the CDR3 is TGCGCCAGCAGCTTGACGCTTGGCAGGGAATACAATGAGCAGTTCTTC. Protein: CASSLTLGREYNEQFF.

As to this clonotype: This may come from a read error, since a much larger clone is one base off. V and J are TRBV12-3 or TRBV12-4 and TRBJ2-5; 10 bases are shared with TRBD2. With V trimmed by 3 bases and J by 7 bases, 8 bases remained unmatched. There are 15 residues in the CDR3. CDR3 coding DNA: TGTGCCAGCAGTTTCGGGCTAGCGGGGGAAGGGACCCAGTACTTC. It specifies CASSFGLAGEGTQYF.

This clonotype has more than one count but fewer than ten. The V call is TRBV7-9, the J call TRBJ2-5; D remains ambiguous. The V end lost 2 bases, the J end lost 5 bases, and 12 bases lay between the germline ends. The CDR3 has 14 residues. CDR1 is SEHNR and CDR2 is FQNEAQ in the germline V gene (reference sequence). In DNA, the CDR3 is TGTGCCAGCAGCTTAAACCGGGCCGGGGAGACCCAGTACTTC. Translating it yields CASSLNRAGETQYF.

This clonotype has just a few counts. The gene calls are TRBV12-3 or TRBV12-4 and TRBJ2-1; D gene unclear. The V gene lost 2 bases and the J gene lost 10 bases, with 9 bases spanning the gap. CDR3 length: 12 amino acids. The CDR3 DNA follows: TGTGCCAGCAGTTTACAGTATCTGGAGCAGTTCTTC. This encodes CASSLQYLEQFF.

This clonotype was picked up a small number of times. This chain joins TRBV12-3 or TRBV12-4 and TRBJ2-6; 9 bases align to TRBD1. The CDR3 length is 19 residues. Trimming took 1 base from V and 0 from J; bases not matched to a gene: 7. CDR3 in DNA: TGTGCCAGCAGTTTAGACTCCGGGACAGGGACCTCTGGGGCCAACGTCCTGACTTTC. Translation gives CASSLDSGTGTSGANVLTF.

In this sample, this clonotype turned up a few times. This rearrangement joins TRBV6-1 to TRBJ1-1; possibly TRBD1 for D (6 bases). Deletions cut 3 bases from V and 3 bases from J, with 14 bases between. The CDR3 runs to 15 residues. Germline loops: CDR1 MNHNS, CDR2 SASEGT. The CDR3 DNA sequence: TGTGCCAGCAGTGAGGGTGGGGGGCAGGACACTGAAGCTTTCTTT. The encoded protein is CASSEGGGQDTEAFF.

This clonotype has just a few counts. This chain links TRBV14 with TRBJ2-1; D possibly uses TRBD1 or TRBD2 (5 bases each). Germline CDR1 SGHDN, CDR2 FVKESK. The CDR3 loop spans 14 amino acids. Trimming removed 3 bases at V and 3 bases at J, with 9 bases between. The CDR3: CASSHRGFYNEQFF. The CDR3 coding sequence is TGTGCCAGCAGCCATCGGGGCTTCTACAATGAGCAGTTCTTC.

This chain joins TRBV19 and TRBJ1-6; maybe TRBD1 (5 bases). The V gene's germline CDR1 is LNHDA and CDR2 SQIVND (reference sequence). The CDR3 runs to 13 residues. V shed 11 bases and J shed 7 bases, with 15 bases lying between them. The CDR3 loop is CAPDGGGNSPLHF. DNA for the CDR3: TGTGCCCCCGATGGGGGGGGGAATTCACCCCTCCACTTT.

The CDR3 sequence is CSARDAGRTDTQYF. DNA of the CDR3: TGCAGTGCTAGAGATGCGGGAAGGACAGATACGCAGTATTTT. The rearrangement links TRBV20-1 to TRBJ2-3; tentative D call: TRBD2 (6 bases). The germline gives CDR1 DFQATT, CDR2 SNEGSKA (reference sequence). The V end lost 0 bases, the J end lost 3 bases, and 10 bases lay between the germline ends. This CDR3 is 14 amino acids long.

This chain uses TRBV12-3 or TRBV12-4 with TRBJ1-2; the D is unclear. V was clipped by 5 bases and J by 2 bases, with 9 bases between them. The CDR3 is 13 amino acids. CDR3 in amino acids: CASSQQRNYGYTF. As DNA, the CDR3 is TGTGCCAGCAGTCAGCAGAGGAACTATGGCTACACCTTC.

J is TRBJ1-5 and V is TRBV5-1; D gene uncertain. Looked up from germline, CDR1 is SGHRS and CDR2 is YFSETQ. Deletions cut 1 base from V and 5 bases from J, with 10 bases between. The CDR3 totals 14 residues. This chain's CDR3 is CASSLSGADQPQHF. The CDR3 nucleotides are TGCGCCAGCAGCTTGAGTGGCGCTGATCAGCCCCAGCATTTT.

The V call is TRBV11-2, the J call TRBJ1-2; TRBD1 agrees at 10 bases. CDR1 is SGHAT, CDR2 FQNNGV, per germline. The CDR3 extends over 16 amino acids. The V and J ends lost 5 bases and 2 bases, in that order; junction bases with no gene match: 8. The CDR3 reads CASSHGGQGSNYGYTF. The CDR3 DNA is TGTGCCAGCAGCCACGGGGGACAGGGGTCCAACTATGGCTACACCTTC. Variable domain in full (rest from reference TRBV11-2 and TRBJ1-2): EAGVAQSPRYKIIEKRQSVAFWCNPISGHATLYWYQQILGQGPKLLIQFQNNGVVDDSQLPKDRFSAERLKGVDSTLKIQPAKLEDSAVYLCASSHGGQGSNYGYTFGSGTRLTVV.

This clonotype appeared a few times. The rearrangement uses TRBV12-3 or TRBV12-4 and TRBJ1-5; D is uncertain. Trimming stripped 1 base from V and 12 bases from J, with 13 bases between. The CDR3 extends over 13 amino acids. The CDR3: CASSLGPVWFQHF. The CDR3 DNA sequence: TGTGCCAGCAGTTTAGGCCCCGTTTGGTTCCAGCATTTT.

This clonotype was counted many times. CDR3 sequence (DNA): TGCGCCAGCAGCTTGGACTACGGGGGTGAGCAGTTCTTC. Translating gives CASSLDYGGEQFF. This chain connects TRBV5-1 to TRBJ2-1; possible D gene TRBD2, 6 bases. In germline, CDR1 is SGHRS, CDR2 YFSETQ. Trimming took 0 bases from V and 9 from J, leaving 10 bases between them. There are 13 residues in the CDR3.

The rearrangement joins TRBV16 to TRBJ2-7, with TRBD1 matching 8 bases. Trimming cost V 1 base and J 3 bases; bases outside gene matches: 5. This CDR3 region has 15 residues. CDR1 and CDR2 (germline): KGHSY, FQNENV. The CDR3 protein is CASSQFPGGFYEQYF. CDR3 bases: TGTGCCAGCAGCCAATTCCCAGGGGGCTTCTACGAGCAGTACTTC. Full variable domain (remainder filled in from reference TRBV16 and TRBJ2-7): GEEVAQTPKHLVRGEGQKAKLYCAPIKGHSYVFWYQQVLKNEFKFLISFQNENVFDETGMPKERFSAKCLPNSPCSLEIQATKLEDSAVYFCASSQFPGGFYEQYFGPGTRLTVT.